The following is a T cell receptor beta chain sequence with its context. Its antigen remains unidentified. Time point meaning: sample taken at primary tumor resection. Extraction of whole RNA from tumor, nontumor lung or frozen PBMC preceded unsorted sequencing. The study tagged each TCR cDNA molecule with a unique molecular identifier. One entry per CDR3 protein, called by TCRdb with MiXCR from the 5' RACE reads. The table records 65,000 to 85,000 distinct CDR3 sequences, 15% to 25% of them present only once. This sample was included in a study of spatial heterogeneity in lung cancer. Study background: Detected sequences consistently included more beta-chain ones than alpha-chain ones. On average, each unique TCR and UMI combination appeared more than ten times in raw reads. General study findings and limits: Compared with follow-up, resection was when ubiquitous expanded tumor TCRs appeared in blood more.

This CDR3 is 13 amino acids long. V gave up 2 bases and J gave up 0 bases, with 7 bases separating them. Germline V gene sequence: CDR1 SQVTM, CDR2 ANQGSEA. The sequence was collected from a male donor with early-stage non-small cell lung cancer. J is TRBJ1-1 and V is TRBV29-1; a possible D gene is TRBD1 (5 bases). Sample: PBMCs, taken at surgery. This CDR3 is CSVERGMNTEAFF. In DNA form, the CDR3 reads TGCAGCGTTGAACGGGGCATGAACACTGAAGCTTTCTTT.